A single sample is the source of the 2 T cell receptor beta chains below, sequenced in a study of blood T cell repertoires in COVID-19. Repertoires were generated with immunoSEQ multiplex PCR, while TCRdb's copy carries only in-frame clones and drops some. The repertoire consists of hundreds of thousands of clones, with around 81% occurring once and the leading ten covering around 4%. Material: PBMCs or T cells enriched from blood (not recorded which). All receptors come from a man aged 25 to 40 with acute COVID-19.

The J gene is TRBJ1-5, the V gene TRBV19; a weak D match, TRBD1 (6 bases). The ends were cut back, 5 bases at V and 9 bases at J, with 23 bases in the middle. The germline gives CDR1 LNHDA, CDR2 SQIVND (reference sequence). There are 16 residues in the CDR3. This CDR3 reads CASSSNRASGVRPQHF. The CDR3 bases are TGTGCCAGTAGTTCTAACAGGGCCTCAGGGGTTCGGCCCCAGCATTTT.

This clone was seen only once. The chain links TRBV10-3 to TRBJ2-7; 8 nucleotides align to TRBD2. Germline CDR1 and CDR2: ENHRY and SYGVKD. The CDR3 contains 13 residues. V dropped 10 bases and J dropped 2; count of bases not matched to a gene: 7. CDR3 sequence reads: CATGREGTYEQYF. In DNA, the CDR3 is TGTGCCACTGGACGGGAGGGGACCTACGAGCAGTACTTC.